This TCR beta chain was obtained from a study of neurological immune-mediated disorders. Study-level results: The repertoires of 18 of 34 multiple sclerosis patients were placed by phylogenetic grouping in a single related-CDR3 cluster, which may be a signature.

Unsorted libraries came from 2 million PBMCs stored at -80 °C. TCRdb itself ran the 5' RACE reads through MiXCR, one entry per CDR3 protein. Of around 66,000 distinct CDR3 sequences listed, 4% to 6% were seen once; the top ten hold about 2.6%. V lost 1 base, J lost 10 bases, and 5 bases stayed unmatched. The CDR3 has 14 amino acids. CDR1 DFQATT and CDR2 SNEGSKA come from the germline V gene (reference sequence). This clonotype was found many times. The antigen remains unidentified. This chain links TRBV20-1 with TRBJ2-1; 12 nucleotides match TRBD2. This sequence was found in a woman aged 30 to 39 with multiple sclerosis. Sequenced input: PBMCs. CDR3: CSARGGLAGPEQFF. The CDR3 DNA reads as TGCAGTGCTAGAGGGGGACTAGCGGGCCCGGAGCAGTTCTTC.